One and the same sample provided the 17 T cell receptor beta chains below, sequenced in a study of T cell responses to AZD1222 COVID-19 vaccine. The method was immunoSEQ multiplex PCR; TCRdb's version includes in-frame clones alone and lacks a portion of them. The repertoire consists of about 150,000 clones, with more than 75% occurring once and the leading ten covering less than 5.5%. The sample here was peripheral blood, taken on day 0 of AZD1222 vaccination. These receptors originate from an adult in good health.

V and J are TRBV11-1 and TRBJ1-2, with D tentatively TRBD1 (5 bases). This CDR3 comprises 15 residues. CDR1 SGHAT and CDR2 FQDESV come from the germline V gene (reference sequence). V lost 0 bases, J lost 6 bases, and 14 bases lay in between. The DNA of the CDR3 is TGTGCCAGCAGCTTAGCTTCCGGGACTCAAGATGGCTACACCTTC. Translated: CASSLASGTQDGYTF.

The genes are TRBV6-5 and TRBJ2-7; D unresolved. The ends were cut back, 7 bases at V and 0 bases at J, with 7 bases in the middle. CDR1 is MNHEY and CDR2 is SVGAGI in the germline V gene. This CDR3 is 12 amino acids long. This chain's CDR3 is CASTLSSYEQYF. The CDR3 region has the DNA TGTGCCAGCACGCTGAGCTCCTACGAGCAGTACTTC.

The chain combines TRBV7-2 with TRBJ2-3; 10 bases agree with TRBD2. Trimming at V came to 3 bases and at J to 1 base, leaving 1 base not matched to a gene. The CDR3 runs to 15 residues. Germline CDR1 is SGHTA and CDR2 is FQGNSA. CDR3 nucleotide sequence: TGTGCCAGCAGCTTGCTAGCGGGGGGCACAGATACGCAGTATTTT. The encoded protein is CASSLLAGGTDTQYF.

The rearrangement links TRBV6-5 to TRBJ2-7; 10 bases align to TRBD1. Germline assignment: CDR1 MNHEY and CDR2 SVGAGI. This CDR3 has 13 residues. V was pared by 2 bases and J by 7 bases, with 2 bases of the junction left unmatched. CDR3 amino acids: CASSYGTGVEQYF. Written as DNA, the CDR3 is TGTGCCAGCAGTTACGGGACAGGGGTTGAGCAGTACTTC.

This clone was detected only a few times. V gene TRBV6-2 or TRBV6-3 combines with J gene TRBJ2-1, with D possibly TRBD2 on 5 matching bases. Germline V gene lookup returns CDR1 MNHEY and CDR2 SVGEGT. The CDR3 runs to 12 residues. The ends were cut back, 5 bases at V and 4 bases at J, with 6 bases in the middle. As DNA, the CDR3 is TGTGCCAGCAGTCGGGGTTACAATGAGCAGTTCTTC. This gives the protein CASSRGYNEQFF.

This chain joins TRBV5-1 and TRBJ1-4; a possible D gene is TRBD1 (6 bases). The CDR3 covers 16 residues. Germline V lookup: CDR1 SGHRS, CDR2 YFSETQ. Trimming removed 2 bases at V and 8 bases at J, with 19 bases between. The CDR3 bases are TGCGCCAGCAGCTTACGGGGGCAGGGAGGATTCGAAAAACTGTTTTTT. Its translation is CASSLRGQGGFEKLFF.

This clone is a singleton in its sample. The rearrangement uses TRBV27 and TRBJ1-6; D not certain. Trimming cost V 6 bases and J 8 bases, with 8 bases left between them. CDR3 length equals 12 residues. Germline values: CDR1 MNHEY, CDR2 SMNVEV (reference sequence). This CDR3 is CASRDTYSPLHF. CDR3 bases: TGTGCCAGCAGAGACACATATTCACCCCTCCACTTT.

The rearrangement uses TRBV5-1 and TRBJ2-3; possibly TRBD1 for D (5 bases). Trimming left V 0 bases short and J 7 bases short, with 9 bases between. There are 13 residues in the CDR3. CDR1 is SGHRS and CDR2 is YFSETQ in the germline V gene. The CDR3 spells CASSLGREYTQYF. DNA of the CDR3: TGCGCCAGCAGCTTGGGCAGGGAATATACGCAGTATTTT.

The V gene is TRBV5-8, the J gene TRBJ2-5; tentatively, D is TRBD2 (6 bases). Germline assignment: CDR1 SGHTS and CDR2 YDEGEE. The V and J ends lost 1 base and 0 bases respectively, with 10 bases between them. The CDR3 length is 15 residues. The CDR3 region is CASSLMLADQETQYF. The CDR3 DNA reads as TGTGCCAGCAGCTTGATGTTAGCGGACCAAGAGACCCAGTACTTC.

The chain uses TRBV7-2 and TRBJ1-2, with 8 bases fitting TRBD1. V lost 5 bases to trimming and J lost 4 bases; unmatched junction nucleotides: 6. The CDR3 totals 14 residues. CDR1 and CDR2 (germline): SGHTA, FQGNSA. CDR3 in amino acids: CASSIDRGSYGYTF. For the CDR3, the DNA is TGTGCCAGCAGCATTGACAGGGGTAGCTATGGCTACACCTTC.

This chain connects TRBV7-2 to TRBJ1-2; a weak D match, TRBD1 (5 bases). The V gene's germline CDR1 is SGHTA and CDR2 FQGNSA. V shed 8 bases and J shed 4 bases, with 14 bases lying between them. The CDR3 has 13 residues. CDR3 sequence (DNA): TGTGCCAGCGACACCCGGGGCGGCTATGGCTACACCTTC. Its translation is CASDTRGGYGYTF.

This sequence joins TRBV5-4 and TRBJ2-5, with 14 bases lining up with TRBD2. J lost 4 bases, V lost 0 bases, and 2 bases had no gene match. Germline-derived CDR1 and CDR2 are SGHNT and YYREEE (reference sequence). The CDR3 sequence is 16 residues long. CDR3 loop: CASSLGTSGGSETQYF. The CDR3 DNA is TGTGCCAGCAGCTTGGGGACTAGCGGGGGGTCAGAGACCCAGTACTTC.

As concerns this clone: Relative to the germline gene, one junction end is altered; a read error may explain this. The genes are TRBV9 and TRBJ2-4; weak D call: TRBD1 (6 bases). Germline assignment: CDR1 SGDLS and CDR2 YYNGEE. This CDR3 contains 13 residues. CDR3 region: CASSSQTGGILNF. CDR3 nucleotides: TGTGCCAGCAGCTCGCAGACAGGCGGTATATTGAACTTC. Together with reference TRBV9 and TRBJ2-4, the CDR3 gives the full variable domain: DSGVTQTPKHLITATGQRVTLRCSPRSGDLSVYWYQQSLDQGLQFLIQYYNGEERAKGNILERFSAQQFPDLHSELNLSSLELGDSALYFCASSSQTGGILNFGAGTRLSVL.

The chain has TRBV3-1 (or the pseudogene TRBV3-2) and TRBJ2-7, with D perhaps given as TRBD1 or TRBD2 (6 bases each). V was trimmed by 4 bases and J by 2 bases, leaving 12 bases between them. The CDR3 loop spans 14 amino acids. Germline-derived CDR1 and CDR2 are LGHDT and YNNKEL (reference sequence). CDR3 loop: CASSLGGCPYEQYF. CDR3 DNA: TGTGCCAGCAGCCTAGGGGGGTGCCCCTACGAGCAGTACTTC.

The chain has TRBV5-1 and TRBJ2-2; no firm D call. Looked up from germline, CDR1 is SGHRS and CDR2 is YFSETQ. This CDR3 region has 12 residues. V was clipped by 3 bases and J by 3 bases, with 3 bases between them. The CDR3 protein is CASSSHTGELFF. The CDR3 DNA sequence: TGCGCCAGCAGCTCCCACACCGGGGAGCTGTTTTTT. Based on the CDR3 plus reference TRBV5-1 and TRBJ2-2, the full variable domain is KAGVTQTPRYLIKTRGQQVTLSCSPISGHRSVSWYQQTPGQGLQFLFEYFSETQRNKGNFPGRFSGRQFSNSRSEMNVSTLELGDSALYLCASSSHTGELFFGEGSRLTVL.

The chain couples TRBV7-9 to TRBJ2-3, with 11 bases identical to TRBD1. J gave up 4 bases and V 7 bases, and 7 bases lay outside the gene matches. This CDR3 is built from 15 residues. Looked up from germline, CDR1 is SEHNR and CDR2 is FQNEAQ (reference sequence). CDR3 region: CASIRTGGAADTQYF. CDR3 DNA sequence: TGTGCCAGCATACGGACAGGGGGCGCGGCAGATACGCAGTATTTT.

CDR3 sequence (DNA): TGTGCCAGCAGCTTACCTGGACGGAGTAATGAAAAACTGTTTTTT. Amino acids: CASSLPGRSNEKLFF. The chain combines TRBV7-2 with TRBJ1-4; D is ambiguous. The CDR3 sequence is 15 residues long. CDR1 and CDR2 (germline): SGHTA, FQGNSA. V lost 2 bases, J lost 4 bases, and 11 bases lay in between.